This TCR beta chain comes out of a study of neurological immune-mediated disorders. Whole-study findings and limits: Neither clinical nor MRI features were found to be associated with the multiple sclerosis repertoire cluster.

cDNA was made by 5'RACE with 10-nucleotide random UMIs. Sequencing runs each generated in excess of 170 million TCR-beta sequences derived from 15-18 subjects. TCRdb redid the calling of the 5' RACE reads with MiXCR, one entry per CDR3 protein. The repertoire holds just over 50,000 distinct CDR3 sequences, with about 3.7% as singletons. The sample holds many counts of this clonotype. As yet, its antigen is unknown. Unsorted libraries were prepared from 2 million PBMCs held at -80 C. Germline CDR1 MNHNY, CDR2 SVGAGI (reference sequence). The trim removed 5 bases at V and 4 bases at J, leaving 5 bases unmatched. CDR3 length: 14 amino acids.

The V and J genes are TRBV6-6 and TRBJ1-1; 9 nucleotides match TRBD1. Sequenced material: PBMCs. This TCR was recovered from a man aged 40-49 years with multiple sclerosis. The CDR3 sequence: CASSPTGGSTEAFF. The CDR3 bases are TGTGCCAGCAGTCCGACAGGGGGGAGCACTGAAGCTTTCTTT.